This TCR beta chain stems from a study of blood T cell repertoires in COVID-19. The wider study: Acute and convalescent COVID-19 samples came from the United States, Italy and Spain. Nucleic acid was either cDNA or gDNA, and it came from T cells, B-cell-depleted T cells, or PBMCs.

The method was immunoSEQ multiplex PCR; TCRdb's version includes in-frame clones alone and lacks a portion of them. The sample has more than 150,000 clones, 75% to 90% seen once; the top ten hold about 5.7%. The CDR3 totals 12 residues. V was cut by 2 bases and J by 12 bases, with 13 bases left in between. CDR1 is MNHEY, CDR2 SVGAGI, per germline. Sequenced material: peripheral blood. The chain carries TRBV6-5 and TRBJ1-2; TRBD1 is a possible D gene (6 bases). This clonotype was sampled from a middle-aged woman with acute or convalescent COVID-19. The CDR3 DNA reads TGTGCCAGCAGTTACGACGACAGGCCCAACACCTTC. It is translated as CASSYDDRPNTF.